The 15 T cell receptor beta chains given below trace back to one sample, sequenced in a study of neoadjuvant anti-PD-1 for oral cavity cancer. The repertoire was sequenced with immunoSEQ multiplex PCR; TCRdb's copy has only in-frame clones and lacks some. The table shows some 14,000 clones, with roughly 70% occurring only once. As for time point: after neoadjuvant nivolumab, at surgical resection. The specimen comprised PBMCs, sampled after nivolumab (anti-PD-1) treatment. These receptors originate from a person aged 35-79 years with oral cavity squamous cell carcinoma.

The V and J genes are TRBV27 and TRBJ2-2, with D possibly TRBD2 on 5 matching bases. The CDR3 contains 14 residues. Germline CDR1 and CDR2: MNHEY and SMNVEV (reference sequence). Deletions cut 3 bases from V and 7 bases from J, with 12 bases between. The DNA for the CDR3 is TGTGCCAGCAGTTTCCGGACTCCGGTCGGGGAGCTGTTTTTT. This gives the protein CASSFRTPVGELFF.

The CDR3 bases are TGTGCCAGCGGGAAGAACACTGAAGCTTTCTTT. Translation: CASGKNTEAFF. This chain joins TRBV6-1 and TRBJ1-1; unclear D gene. V shed 8 bases and J shed 1 base, with 5 bases lying between them. CDR1 and CDR2 from the germline V gene are MNHNS and SASEGT. The CDR3 has 11 amino acids.

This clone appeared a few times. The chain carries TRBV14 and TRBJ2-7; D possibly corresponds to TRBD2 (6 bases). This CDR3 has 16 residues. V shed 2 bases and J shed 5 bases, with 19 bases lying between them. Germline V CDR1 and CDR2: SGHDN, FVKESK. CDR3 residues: CASSQLLGPSEHEQYF. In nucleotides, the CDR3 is TGTGCCAGCAGCCAACTGTTGGGTCCTAGCGAACACGAGCAGTACTTC.

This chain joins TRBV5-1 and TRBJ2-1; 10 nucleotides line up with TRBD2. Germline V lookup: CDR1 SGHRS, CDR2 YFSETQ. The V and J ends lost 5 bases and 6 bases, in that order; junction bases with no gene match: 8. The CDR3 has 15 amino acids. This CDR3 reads CASSEGLAGVNEQFF. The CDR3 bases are TGCGCCAGCAGTGAGGGCCTAGCGGGAGTCAATGAGCAGTTCTTC.

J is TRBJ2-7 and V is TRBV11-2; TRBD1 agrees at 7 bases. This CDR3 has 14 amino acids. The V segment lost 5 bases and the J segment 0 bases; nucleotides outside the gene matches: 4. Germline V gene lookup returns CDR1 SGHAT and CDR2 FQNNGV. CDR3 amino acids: CASSPDRRSYEQYF. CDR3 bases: TGTGCCAGCAGCCCGGACAGGCGCTCCTACGAGCAGTACTTC.

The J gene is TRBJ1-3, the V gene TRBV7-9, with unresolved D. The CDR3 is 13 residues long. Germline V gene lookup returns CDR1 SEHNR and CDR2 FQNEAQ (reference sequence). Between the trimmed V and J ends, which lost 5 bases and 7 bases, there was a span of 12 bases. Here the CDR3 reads CASSEGVGNTIYF. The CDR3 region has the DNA TGTGCCAGCAGCGAGGGTGTTGGTAACACCATATATTTT.

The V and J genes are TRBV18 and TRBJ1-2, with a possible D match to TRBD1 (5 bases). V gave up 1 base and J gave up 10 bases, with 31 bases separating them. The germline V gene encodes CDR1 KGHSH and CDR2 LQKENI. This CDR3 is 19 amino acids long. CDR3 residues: CASSPLHTTGLGGSTDYTF. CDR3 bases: TGTGCCAGCTCACCACTTCACACAACAGGCCTGGGAGGCTCCACAGACTACACCTTC. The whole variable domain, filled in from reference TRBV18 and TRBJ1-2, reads NAGVMQNPRHLVRRRGQEARLRCSPMKGHSHVYWYRQLPEEGLKFMVYLQKENIIDESGMPKERFSAEFPKEGPSILRIQQVVRGDSAAYFCASSPLHTTGLGGSTDYTFGSGTRLTVV.

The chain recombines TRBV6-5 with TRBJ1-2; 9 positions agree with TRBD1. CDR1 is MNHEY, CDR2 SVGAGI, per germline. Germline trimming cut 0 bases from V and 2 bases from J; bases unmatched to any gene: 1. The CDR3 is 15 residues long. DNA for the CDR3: TGTGCCAGCAGTTACTCCGGGACAGGGAACTATGGCTACACCTTC. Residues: CASSYSGTGNYGYTF.

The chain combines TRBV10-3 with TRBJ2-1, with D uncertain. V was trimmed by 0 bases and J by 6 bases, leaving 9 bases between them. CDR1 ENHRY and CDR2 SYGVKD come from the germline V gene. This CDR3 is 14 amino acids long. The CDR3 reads CAISESYLGNEQFF. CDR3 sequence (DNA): TGTGCCATCAGTGAGTCGTATCTTGGCAATGAGCAGTTCTTC.

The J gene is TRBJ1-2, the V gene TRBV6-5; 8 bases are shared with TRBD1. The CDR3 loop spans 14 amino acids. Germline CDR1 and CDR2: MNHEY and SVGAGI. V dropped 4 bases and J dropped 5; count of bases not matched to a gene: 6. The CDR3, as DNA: TGTGCCAGCAGTTTACAGGGGGGACGGTATGGCTACACCTTC. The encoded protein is CASSLQGGRYGYTF.

In DNA, the CDR3 is TGTGCCAGCAGTGCGAGACTAGCGGGGGGCTCTGGGGCCAACGTCCTGACTTTC. This translates into CASSARLAGGSGANVLTF. This sequence joins TRBV2 and TRBJ2-6; 13 bases match TRBD2. Trimming at V came to 4 bases and at J to 0 bases, leaving 3 bases not matched to a gene. Germline V gives CDR1 SNHLY, CDR2 FYNNEI. The CDR3 contains 18 residues.

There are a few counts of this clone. The CDR3 loop is CASSPAGVTEAFF. The CDR3 nucleotides read TGTGCCAGCAGCCCAGCGGGTGTGACTGAAGCTTTCTTT. V usage is TRBV9 and J usage is TRBJ1-1; D is uncertain. The CDR3 consists of 13 residues. Deletions cut 4 bases from V and 5 bases from J, with 12 bases between. Germline loops: CDR1 SGDLS, CDR2 YYNGEE.

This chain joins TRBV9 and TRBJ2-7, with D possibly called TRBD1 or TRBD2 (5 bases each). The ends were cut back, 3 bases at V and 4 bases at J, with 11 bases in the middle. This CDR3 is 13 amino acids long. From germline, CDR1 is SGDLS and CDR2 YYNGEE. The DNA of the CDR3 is TGTGCCAGCAGCGGGGACGGTTTATACGAGCAGTACTTC. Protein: CASSGDGLYEQYF. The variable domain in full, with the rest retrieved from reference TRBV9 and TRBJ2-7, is DSGVTQTPKHLITATGQRVTLRCSPRSGDLSVYWYQQSLDQGLQFLIQYYNGEERAKGNILERFSAQQFPDLHSELNLSSLELGDSALYFCASSGDGLYEQYFGPGTRLTVT.

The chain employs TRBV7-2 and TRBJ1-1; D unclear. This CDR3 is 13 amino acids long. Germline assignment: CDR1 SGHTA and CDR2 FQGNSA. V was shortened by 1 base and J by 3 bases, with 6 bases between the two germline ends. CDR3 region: CASSLEDYTEAFF. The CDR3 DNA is TGTGCCAGCAGCTTAGAGGATTACACTGAAGCTTTCTTT.

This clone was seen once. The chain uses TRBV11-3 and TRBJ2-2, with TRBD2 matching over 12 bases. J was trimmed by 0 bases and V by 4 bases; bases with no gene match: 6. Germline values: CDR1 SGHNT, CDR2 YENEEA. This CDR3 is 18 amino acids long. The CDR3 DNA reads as TGTGCCAGCAGCTCTGGACTAGCGGGATTCGCGAACACCGGGGAGCTGTTTTTT. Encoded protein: CASSSGLAGFANTGELFF.